The rows below give T cell receptor beta chains drawn from one sample of a study of OX40 agonist ivuxolimab in advanced cancers. The assay was immunoSEQ multiplex PCR, and TCRdb's table has in-frame clones only and misses some. Of 90,000 or so clones in the sample, approximately 92% were seen once. The sequencing used CD4+ or CD8+ T cells sorted from blood, collected in a trial of the OX40 agonist ivuxolimab. The receptors were gathered from an adult with an advanced solid tumor such as melanoma, head and neck, liver or kidney cancer. The CDR3 runs from the conserved cysteine through the conserved F or W. The D gene is left open where the match is weak.

- TRBJ2-7 TRBV7-2 TGTGCCAGCGGCTACGGGGCCTACGAGCAGTACTTC CASGYGAYEQYF
- TRBJ1-2 TRBV28 TGTGCCATTAGGGACCCCTTGTTTGGCTACACCTTC CAIRDPLFGYTF
- TRBJ1-2 TRBV4-2 TGTGCCAGCAGCCGCAGGGATGGCTACACCTTC CASSRRDGYTF
- TRBJ1-4 TRBV28 TGTGCCAGCAGGGGACGGGGGGCTATGAACGAAAAACTGTTTTTT CASRGRGAMNEKLFF
TRBD1 TRBJ2-3 TRBV7-2 TGTGCCAGCAGATTCAACAGGGGAGATACGCAGTATTTT CASRFNRGDTQYF
- TRBJ2-1 TRBV7-9 TGTGCCAGCAGCTCCGGACGGACGGAGGAGCAGTTCTTC CASSSGRTEEQFF
TRBD1 TRBJ1-5 TRBV19 TGTGCCAGTAGTTCCTACGGGACAGGGGGCAATCAGCCCCAGCATTTT CASSSYGTGGNQPQHF
TRBD2 TRBJ2-5 TRBV9 TGTGCCAGCAGCGTAGTGGCGGGAGGGCCGGAGACCCAGTACTTC CASSVVAGGPETQYF
TRBD1 TRBJ1-2 TRBV28 TGTGCCAGCAGGGGACAGGGGGACTATGGCTACACCTTC CASRGQGDYGYTF
TRBD2 TRBJ2-5 TRBV9 TGTGCCAGCAGCGCAACCGGGACTAGCGAGGGTCAAGAGACCCAGTACTTC CASSATGTSEGQETQYF
- TRBJ2-5 TRBV18 TGTGCCAGCTCACCACTATCTGACCTCCTTGGAGAGACCCAGTACTTC CASSPLSDLLGETQYF
- TRBJ1-1 TRBV18 TGTGCCAGCTCACCACGGGCCAGGGCAAACACTGAAGCTTTCTTT CASSPRARANTEAFF